The T cell receptor beta chain described here comes from a study of blood T cell repertoires in COVID-19. Across the study: The United States, Italy and Spain provided the acute and convalescent COVID-19 samples. PBMCs, B-cell-depleted T cells, or T cells were the source of the cDNA or gDNA that made up the material.

The CDR3 consists of 11 residues. The V end was cut by 6 bases, the J end by 12 bases, with 12 bases between. From germline, CDR1 is MNHEY and CDR2 SMNVEV (reference sequence). Study processing details: Counts of nucleated cells, estimated from reference gene primer amplification, were obtained. Libraries were prepared by immunoSEQ multiplex PCR; TCRdb keeps only in-frame clonotypes and omits some of them. The DNA was the basis for D and trimming; V, J and clone size are from that table. Counted here are approximately 47,000 clones, roughly 88% occurring once; the ten biggest clones make up around 2.2%.

This TCR was sampled from an older woman with acute or convalescent COVID-19. Sequencing used peripheral blood. The rearrangement links TRBV27 to TRBJ2-1, with D perhaps TRBD2 (6 bases). The CDR3 nucleotides are TGTGCCAGCAGGGCGATGGGGGGGCAGTTCTTC. Translation: CASRAMGGQFF.